This passage covers 16 T cell receptor beta chains from one sample sequenced in a study of T cell repertoires in cytomegalovirus infection. TCRdb re-derived calls from the reads in MiXCR, one entry per CDR3 protein. The table includes 740,000 or so distinct CDR3 sequences, 35% detected once. Material for sequencing was PBMCs. These receptors all come from a human donor in good health (CMV status not recorded). Some clones in this sample may be carry-over from other donors' samples.

This clonotype has ten or more counts. The V and J genes are TRBV7-9 and TRBJ2-2, with D unclear. Germline CDR1 and CDR2: SEHNR and FQNEAQ (reference sequence). Deletions cut 1 base from V and 7 bases from J, with 4 bases between. The length of the CDR3 is 12 residues. The CDR3 DNA sequence: TGTGCCAGCAGCTTAGGTGTCGGGGAGCTGTTTTTT. Translated, it gives CASSLGVGELFF.

The J gene is TRBJ2-7, the V gene TRBV29-1; the D is unclear. V was clipped by 7 bases and J by 0 bases, with 13 bases between them. CDR1 and CDR2 from the germline V gene are SQVTM and ANQGSEA. This CDR3 spans 13 amino acids. The CDR3 region is CSASYPLSYEQYF. The CDR3 DNA sequence: TGCAGCGCCTCATACCCTCTCTCCTACGAGCAGTACTTC.

The genes are TRBV12-3 or TRBV12-4 and TRBJ1-1; D gene uncertain. The CDR3 runs to 17 residues. The V end was cut by 5 bases, the J end by 4 bases, with 23 bases between. Written as DNA, the CDR3 is TGTGCCAGCAGTCCCCGACGGCCGGTGATGTATGGCACTGAAGCTTTCTTT. The encoded protein is CASSPRRPVMYGTEAFF.

In this sample, this clonotype turned up a few times. The V call is TRBV7-9, the J call TRBJ1-5; D is ambiguous. Trimming took off 5 bases at V and 6 bases at J, with 11 bases between the two ends. The germline V gene has CDR1 SEHNR and CDR2 FQNEAQ (reference sequence). CDR3 length: 13 amino acids. CDR3 sequence: CASSASGSQPQHF. CDR3 nucleotides: TGTGCCAGCAGCGCGAGTGGTAGTCAGCCCCAGCATTTT.

This clonotype has more than one count but fewer than ten. The chain carries TRBV19 and TRBJ1-2, with D hard to call. There are 12 residues in the CDR3. Germline V gene data show CDR1 as LNHDA and CDR2 as SQIVND (reference sequence). Trimming cost V 5 bases and J 8 bases, with 12 bases left between them. In DNA, the CDR3 is TGTGCCAGTAGTCCTCCCAGTCGGGGCTACACCTTC. Translating gives CASSPPSRGYTF.

This clonotype showed up just a few times. This chain uses TRBV5-5 with TRBJ2-7; 7 positions match TRBD2. V shed 3 bases and J 1 base; nucleotides not matched to a gene: 4. CDR1 and CDR2 (germline): SGHKS, YYEKEE (reference sequence). The CDR3 spans 14 residues. DNA for the CDR3: TGTGCCAGCAGCTGGTGGGAGGGGTCCTACGAGCAGTACTTC. The encoded protein is CASSWWEGSYEQYF.

At least ten counts were recorded for this clonotype. This chain uses TRBV20-1 with TRBJ2-5; 8 bases are a match to TRBD2. The CDR3 extends over 14 amino acids. The junction had 11 bases not matched to a gene; V was cut back by 6 bases and J by 5 bases. Germline CDR1 and CDR2: DFQATT and SNEGSKA (reference sequence). The CDR3 DNA follows: TGCAGTGCCGTACAAGCGGGAGCTTCTGAGACCCAGTACTTC. Translating gives CSAVQAGASETQYF.

Concerning this clonotype: A read error is likely, as this CDR3 ends without the conserved phenylalanine or tryptophan. This chain joins TRBV7-2 and TRBJ2-1; TRBD1 aligns across 7 bases. Germline CDR1 SGHTA, CDR2 FQGNSA. This CDR3 comprises 15 residues. With V trimmed by 1 base and J by 8 bases, 8 bases remained unmatched. This CDR3 is CASSLVQGSVYEQFL. As DNA, the CDR3 is TGTGCCAGCAGCTTAGTACAGGGGAGTGTCTATGAGCAGTTCTTA.

This clonotype was picked up many times. The chain has TRBV11-1 and TRBJ2-7; the D call may be TRBD1 or TRBD2 (6 bases each). Per germline, CDR1 SGHAT and CDR2 FQDESV (reference sequence). The CDR3 length is 11 residues. V was pared by 5 bases and J by 7 bases, with 9 bases between. The CDR3 protein is CASSVGGEQYF. The CDR3 DNA reads as TGTGCCAGCAGCGTAGGGGGGGAGCAGTACTTC.

V and J are TRBV2 and TRBJ2-7; 7 nucleotides match TRBD2. In germline, CDR1 is SNHLY, CDR2 FYNNEI. This CDR3 spans 14 amino acids. The junction had 6 bases not matched to a gene; V was cut back by 1 base and J by 6 bases. As DNA, the CDR3 is TGTGCCAGCAGTGAAGGGCGCCGCGGGGGCGAGCAGTACTTC. It yields the protein CASSEGRRGGEQYF.

V gene TRBV12-3 or TRBV12-4 combines with J gene TRBJ2-2; TRBD1 is a possible D gene (6 bases). Trimming pared 5 bases from V and 4 bases from J, leaving 8 bases between. The CDR3 is 13 amino acids. CDR3 region: CASSTGTTGELFF. In DNA, the CDR3 is TGTGCCAGCAGTACAGGGACCACCGGGGAGCTGTTTTTT.

This clonotype was detected only a few times. The chain combines TRBV23-1 with TRBJ2-1; no firm D call. TRBV23-1 carries the ORF label, with uncertain function. V lost 4 bases and J lost 4, with 20 bases in between. CDR3 length equals 17 residues. This CDR3 is CASSRLRDRYRYNEQFF. The CDR3 DNA follows: TGCGCCAGCAGTCGGCTAAGGGATAGATACCGATACAATGAGCAGTTCTTC.

This clonotype has ten or more counts. The rearrangement joins TRBV7-6 to TRBJ2-3; 13 positions agree with TRBD2. Germline V lookup: CDR1 SGHVS, CDR2 FNYEAQ. The CDR3 sequence is 18 residues long. The trim removed 0 bases at V and 4 bases at J, leaving 7 bases unmatched. CDR3 residues: CASSLAFTSGGAPDTQYF. DNA of the CDR3: TGTGCCAGCAGCTTAGCCTTCACTAGCGGGGGGGCCCCAGATACGCAGTATTTT. Combining the CDR3 with reference TRBV7-6 and TRBJ2-3 gives the whole variable domain GAGVSQSPRYKVTKRGQDVALRCDPISGHVSLYWYRQALGQGPEFLTYFNYEAQQDKSGLPNDRFSAERPEGSISTLTIQRTEQRDSAMYRCASSLAFTSGGAPDTQYFGPGTRLTVL.

This clonotype was found a few times. V usage is TRBV12-3 or TRBV12-4 and J usage is TRBJ1-3; D gene uncertain. Trimming cost V 7 bases and J 1 base, with 5 bases left between them. CDR3 length: 12 amino acids. Here the CDR3 reads CASTRSGNTIYF. The CDR3 coding sequence is TGTGCCAGCACGCGTTCTGGAAACACCATATATTTT.

CDR3 amino acids: CASSDWGHSPLHF. CDR3 DNA sequence: TGTGCCAGCAGTGATTGGGGACACTCACCCCTCCACTTT. The chain combines TRBV6-1 with TRBJ1-6; tentative D call: TRBD1 (6 bases). The ends were cut back, 3 bases at V and 10 bases at J, with 10 bases in the middle. Germline CDR1 reads MNHNS; CDR2 reads SASEGT. The CDR3 has 13 residues.

Note on this clonotype: A junction boundary mismatches the germline segment, possibly from a read error. This chain uses TRBV7-6 with TRBJ2-5; 7 bases align to TRBD1. Germline V lookup: CDR1 SGHVS, CDR2 FNYEAQ. The CDR3 runs 12 residues. CDR3 sequence (DNA): TGTGCCAGCAGCTTAGGACAGGGTTATTCTGACTTC. Encoded protein: CASSLGQGYSDF.